This is a list of T cell receptor beta chains from one sample in a study of T cell changes during pregnancy in multiple sclerosis. Some clones are missing from TCRdb's copy, which holds only in-frame ones; the method was immunoSEQ multiplex PCR. The sample carries approximately 130,000 clones, around 95% recorded once. Sample: peripheral blood, taken after pregnancy. Every receptor here comes from a female donor with multiple sclerosis, enrolled in a pregnancy study. Each CDR3 is given with its conserved first and last residue. A D gene is named only where the DNA matches it firmly. Size values are once, few and many counts, or a class for expanded clones, and some rows have none.

TRBJ2-6	.	TRBV5-1	.	CASSLRLPGSGANVLTF	TGCGCCAGCAGTCTTAGACTACCAGGTTCTGGGGCCAACGTCCTGACTTTC
TRBJ2-4	TRBD2	TRBV14	.	CASSGTSGRGIQYF	TGTGCCAGCAGCGGGACTAGCGGGAGAGGCATTCAGTACTTC
TRBJ2-6	.	TRBV2	.	CASSELRSGANVLTF	TGTGCCAGCAGTGAGTTGCGATCTGGGGCCAACGTCCTGACTTTC
TRBJ2-2	.	TRBV27	.	CASSPGQNTGELFF	TGTGCCAGCAGTCCGGGACAGAACACCGGGGAGCTGTTTTTT
TRBJ2-7	TRBD2	TRBV27	.	CASRRLAGLSTYEQYF	TGTGCCAGCAGACGACTAGCGGGACTCTCGACCTACGAGCAGTACTTC
TRBJ2-5	TRBD2	TRBV7-7	.	CASSASFGTSETQYF	TGTGCTAGCAGCGCCTCCTTCGGGACTAGCGAAACCCAGTACTTC
TRBJ1-2	.	TRBV7-9	.	CASSLGAGESVYGYTF	TGTGCCAGCAGCTTAGGGGCAGGGGAAAGTGTGTATGGCTACACCTTC
TRBJ2-1	.	TRBV6-5	once	CASSLGGINEQFF	TGTGCCAGCAGTTTAGGCGGGATAAATGAGCAGTTCTTC
TRBJ2-2	.	TRBV9	once	CASSVDDGGLNGELFF	TGTGCCAGCAGCGTAGACGACGGGGGGCTCAACGGGGAGCTGTTTTTT
TRBJ2-7	.	TRBV7-9	.	CASSLAQATYEQYF	TGTGCCAGCAGCTTGGCCCAGGCCACCTACGAGCAGTACTTC
TRBJ1-2	.	TRBV4-2	.	CASSQEPADSRYGYTF	TGTGCCAGCAGCCAAGAACCGGCGGACAGCCGCTATGGCTACACCTTC
TRBJ2-7	.	TRBV6-6	.	CASSYWRGGPYEQYF	TGTGCCAGCAGCTATTGGAGAGGTGGTCCATACGAGCAGTACTTC
TRBJ2-1	.	TRBV6-1	.	CASSESYNEQFF	TGTGCCAGCAGCGAGAGTTACAATGAGCAGTTCTTC
TRBJ2-3	.	TRBV9	.	CASSPIRGNPTDTQYF	TGTGCCAGCAGCCCCATTAGGGGAAACCCCACAGATACGCAGTATTTT
TRBJ1-4	.	TRBV5-1	.	CASSVLGGTNEKLFF	TGCGCCAGCAGCGTGCTTGGGGGGACTAATGAAAAACTGTTTTTT
TRBJ1-1	TRBD1	TRBV18	.	CASSPQQGVLNTEAFF	TGTGCCAGCTCACCACAACAGGGGGTGTTGAACACTGAAGCTTTCTTT
TRBJ1-2	.	TRBV18	.	CASSPQTQVGYGYTF	TGTGCCAGCTCACCGCAGACACAGGTCGGCTATGGCTACACCTTC
TRBJ2-6	TRBD2	TRBV9	.	CASSTPGGSGANVLTF	TGTGCCAGCAGCACCCCGGGGGGATCTGGGGCCAACGTCCTGACTTTC
TRBJ2-5	.	TRBV7-8	.	CASSLGGSLETQYF	TGTGCCAGCAGCTTAGGAGGGAGCTTGGAGACCCAGTACTTC
TRBJ1-2	TRBD1	TRBV29-1	.	CSVVGQAGYGYTF	TGCAGCGTTGTGGGACAGGCTGGATATGGCTACACCTTC
TRBJ1-1	TRBD1	TRBV2	.	CASSEGQRNTEAFF	TGTGCCAGCAGTGAGGGACAGAGGAACACTGAAGCTTTCTTT
TRBJ2-1	.	TRBV5-1	.	CASSLGRLEDEQFF	TGCGCCAGCAGCTTGGGTCGACTTGAGGATGAGCAGTTCTTC
TRBJ1-1	.	TRBV29-1	few	CSVVANTEAFF	TGCAGCGTTGTGGCGAACACTGAAGCTTTCTTT
TRBJ2-5	TRBD2	TRBV6-4	.	CASSEGTSGRETQYF	TGTGCCAGCAGTGAAGGGACTAGCGGGAGAGAGACCCAGTACTTC
TRBJ1-2	TRBD1	TRBV4-2	.	CASSQGGQGGYGYTF	TGTGCCAGCAGCCAAGGGGGACAGGGGGGGTATGGCTACACCTTC
TRBJ2-7	.	TRBV5-1	.	CASSATPSGASYEQYF	TGCGCCAGCAGCGCTACACCGTCAGGGGCGAGTTACGAGCAGTACTTC
TRBJ2-1	TRBD2	TRBV9	once	CASSSQTSGPSNEQFF	TGTGCCAGCAGCTCCCAGACTAGCGGGCCCTCCAATGAGCAGTTCTTC
TRBJ2-7	TRBD2	TRBV7-2	.	CASSLRPGLAGNYEQYF	TGTGCCAGCAGCTTGCGTCCGGGACTAGCGGGTAACTACGAGCAGTACTTC
TRBJ2-7	.	TRBV28	.	CASSPGVRDEQYF	TGTGCCAGCAGTCCGGGAGTTAGAGACGAGCAGTACTTC
TRBJ2-1	TRBD2	TRBV5-1	once	CASSPAVAGVDEQFF	TGCGCCAGCAGCCCGGCAGTAGCGGGAGTAGATGAGCAGTTCTTC
TRBJ2-7	TRBD2	TRBV7-2	.	CASSLTSGSSYEQYF	TGTGCCAGCAGCTTGACTAGCGGAAGCTCCTACGAGCAGTACTTC
TRBJ1-2	.	TRBV11-2	.	CASSHLQGASYTF	TGTGCCAGCAGCCACTTACAAGGGGCGAGCTACACCTTC
TRBJ2-6	.	TRBV23-1	.	CASSSTGTPSSGANVLTF	TGCGCCAGCAGTTCAACCGGGACTCCGAGCTCTGGGGCCAACGTCCTGACTTTC
TRBJ1-4	TRBD1	TRBV5-4	.	CASSYRGLTNEKLFF	TGTGCCAGCAGTTACAGGGGGCTAACTAATGAAAAACTGTTTTTT
TRBJ2-7	.	TRBV28	.	CASSLGQGSEYF	TGTGCCAGCAGTTTAGGTCAGGGAAGTGAGTACTTC
TRBJ1-2	TRBD1	TRBV28	.	CASSLGDRPNYGYTF	TGTGCCAGCAGCCTTGGGGACAGGCCTAACTATGGCTACACCTTC
TRBJ1-2	.	TRBV28	.	CASSFEDTYGYTF	TGTGCCAGCAGTTTCGAGGACACCTATGGCTACACCTTC
TRBJ1-1	TRBD1	TRBV18	.	CASSPRQGALDTEAFF	TGTGCCAGCTCACCTCGACAGGGGGCGTTGGACACTGAAGCTTTCTTT
TRBJ2-5	.	TRBV2	.	CASSEAQLRGLETQYF	TGTGCCAGCAGTGAGGCCCAACTGAGGGGGTTAGAGACCCAGTACTTC
TRBJ2-7	TRBD2	TRBV5-6	.	CASSKSGTSGYEQYF	TGTGCCAGCAGCAAATCCGGGACTAGCGGTTACGAGCAGTACTTC
TRBJ1-1	.	TRBV5-1	.	CASSSGVGKTSEAFF	TGCGCCAGCAGCTCAGGGGTGGGGAAAACCTCTGAAGCTTTCTTT
TRBJ2-5	.	TRBV27	.	CASSYGRRETQYF	TGTGCCAGCAGTTACGGTAGAAGAGAGACCCAGTACTTC
TRBJ1-3	TRBD1	TRBV10-3	.	CATRGTVSGNTIYF	TGTGCCACCCGGGGGACAGTCTCTGGAAACACCATATATTTT
TRBJ1-2	.	TRBV11-2	.	CASTPLRQVGYGYTF	TGTGCCAGCACCCCCCTCCGACAGGTCGGCTATGGCTACACCTTC
TRBJ2-2	TRBD1	TRBV19	.	CASSYRDRGRTGELFF	TGTGCCAGTAGTTACCGGGACAGGGGGCGGACCGGGGAGCTGTTTTTT
TRBJ1-5	.	TRBV28	.	CASSLLPDDIRNQPQHF	TGTGCCAGCAGCCTCCTCCCCGACGACATTCGCAATCAGCCCCAGCATTTT
TRBJ1-2	.	TRBV10-3	.	CAISDGPGILNYGYTF	TGTGCCATCAGTGATGGTCCCGGGATTTTAAACTATGGCTACACCTTC
TRBJ2-7	.	TRBV2	.	CASTGYRKQASSYEQYF	TGTGCCAGCACTGGGTATAGAAAACAGGCAAGCTCCTACGAGCAGTACTTC
TRBJ1-2	.	TRBV6-5	.	CASSLRGNNGYTF	TGTGCCAGCAGTTTAAGGGGTAACAATGGCTACACCTTC
TRBJ2-1	TRBD2	TRBV11-2	.	CASSPLAGRPYNEQFF	TGTGCCAGCAGCCCACTAGCGGGAAGACCCTACAATGAGCAGTTCTTC
TRBJ2-1	TRBD1	TRBV7-9	.	CASSLVGDRDYNEQFF	TGTGCCAGCAGCTTAGTTGGGGACAGGGACTACAATGAGCAGTTCTTC
TRBJ2-1	.	TRBV27	.	CASSRTKNEQFF	TGTGCCAGCAGCCGGACAAAGAATGAGCAGTTCTTC
TRBJ1-5	TRBD1	TRBV10-1	.	CAVRDRANYSNQPQHF	TGCGCCGTCAGGGACAGGGCGAATTATAGCAATCAGCCCCAGCATTTT
TRBJ2-5	.	TRBV19	.	CASSGTREETQYF	TGTGCCAGTAGTGGTACTAGGGAAGAGACCCAGTACTTC
TRBJ2-7	.	TRBV27	.	CASSLTPEASEQYF	TGTGCCAGCAGTTTAACCCCGGAGGCCAGCGAGCAGTACTTC
TRBJ2-7	TRBD1	TRBV28	.	CASTPDRDEQYF	TGTGCCAGCACCCCCGACAGGGACGAGCAGTACTTC
TRBJ2-3	.	TRBV19	.	CASSIGEDTQYF	TGTGCCAGTAGTATAGGCGAGGATACGCAGTATTTT
TRBJ2-2	TRBD2	TRBV6-5	.	CASSYMPGLGNGELFF	TGTGCCAGCAGTTACATGCCGGGACTAGGAAACGGGGAGCTGTTTTTT
TRBJ2-1	TRBD2	TRBV4-2	.	CASSLEAGGSDEQFF	TGTGCCAGCAGCCTTGAAGCGGGAGGGAGCGATGAGCAGTTCTTC
TRBJ2-2	TRBD1	TRBV7-2	.	CASSPYPGTDTGELFF	TGTGCCAGCAGCCCCTATCCCGGGACAGACACCGGGGAGCTGTTTTTT